What follows are 24 T cell receptor beta chains derived from one specimen sequenced in a study of regulatory T cells in long-lasting Graves disease. Time point given: persistent/refractory GD, antithyroid drugs over 5 years with positive TRAb. PBMCs provided the RNA from which the TCR library was made. Libraries of TCR beta came from iRepertoire HTBI primers plus Arm-PCR of CDR3 regions. TCRdb reprocessed the multiplex PCR reads with MiXCR, giving one entry per CDR3 protein. The sample lists some 430,000 distinct CDR3 sequences, about 22% occurring once. This specimen consisted of peripheral blood mononuclear cells (PBMCs), obtained when the disease was refractory, from a patient treated with antithyroid drugs. The origin of the receptors is a female donor with Graves disease.

There are many counts of this clonotype. The rearrangement joins TRBV7-9 to TRBJ2-7, with TRBD1 as a possible D gene (6 bases). The germline V gene encodes CDR1 SEHNR and CDR2 FQNEAQ (reference sequence). The CDR3 contains 13 residues. Trimming removed 2 bases at V and 5 bases at J, with 10 bases between. The CDR3 sequence is CASSLTGSHEQYF. CDR3 DNA sequence: TGTGCCAGCAGCTTAACAGGGAGCCACGAGCAGTACTTC.

This clonotype occurred many times. The chain carries TRBV28 and TRBJ2-7; D gene ambiguous. The ends were cut back, 5 bases at V and 3 bases at J, with 8 bases in the middle. Looked up from germline, CDR1 is MDHEN and CDR2 is SYDVKM. This CDR3 is built from 12 residues. Here the CDR3 DNA reads TGTGCCAGCAGTCTTCTATACTACGAGCAGTACTTC. Translated, it gives CASSLLYYEQYF.

There are many counts of this clonotype. The chain employs TRBV10-3 and TRBJ1-2, with TRBD1 matching over 8 bases. The junction had 9 bases not matched to a gene; V was cut back by 0 bases and J by 6 bases. Germline V gives CDR1 ENHRY, CDR2 SYGVKD. The CDR3 contains 16 residues. The CDR3 DNA reads TGTGCCATCAGTGAGTCGGGGGACAGGAGGAGAGATGGCTACACCTTC. It codes for CAISESGDRRRDGYTF.

DNA for the CDR3: TGTGCCAGCAGCTTAGGACATCACTTAAGCTCCTACGAGCAGTACTTC. It yields the protein CASSLGHHLSSYEQYF. The gene calls are TRBV11-2 and TRBJ2-7, with D unresolved. V was pared by 1 base and J by 0 bases, with 13 bases between. This CDR3 comprises 16 residues. From germline, CDR1 is SGHAT and CDR2 FQNNGV.

V is TRBV7-6 and J is TRBJ1-1; TRBD1 matches at 7 bases. Germline V gives CDR1 SGHVS, CDR2 FNYEAQ. Trimming removed 5 bases from V and 7 bases from J; junction bases left unmatched: 7. This CDR3 is 13 amino acids long. CDR3 sequence reads: CASSPRGGGEAFF. The CDR3 DNA reads as TGTGCCAGCAGCCCCAGGGGGGGTGGTGAAGCTTTCTTT.

This clonotype was found many times. The junction shows a germline mismatch at one end, possibly a read error. The chain uses TRBV5-1 and TRBJ1-1; D uncertain. The CDR3 is 12 amino acids. Germline V CDR1 and CDR2: SGHRS, YFSETQ. CDR3 sequence: CASSPGQNEAFF. CDR3 coding DNA: TGTGCCAGCAGTCCCGGTCAGAATGAAGCTTTCTTT.

This clonotype was detected many times. This chain connects TRBV28 to TRBJ1-5; the D is unclear. The CDR3 has 14 amino acids. CDR1 and CDR2 (germline): MDHEN, SYDVKM. V lost 6 bases and J lost 5, with 14 bases in between. The CDR3 DNA sequence: TGTGCCAGCAGCTTGCGGGTTAGTGATCAGCCCCAGCATTTT. It specifies CASSLRVSDQPQHF.

This clonotype was counted once. One end of the junction varies from germline; a read error may be responsible. As DNA, the CDR3 is TGTGCCAGCAGCCCGGACAGGCGGGTACGAGAGACCCAGTGCTTC. Residues: CASSPDRRVRETQCF. The chain combines TRBV2 with TRBJ2-5, with TRBD1 matching over 7 bases. This CDR3 region has 15 residues. Germline V gives CDR1 SNHLY, CDR2 FYNNEI.

The chain employs TRBV6-2 or TRBV6-3 and TRBJ2-3, with TRBD1 identical over 7 bases. Trimming at V came to 0 bases and at J to 5 bases, leaving 5 bases not matched to a gene. In germline, CDR1 is MNHEY, CDR2 SVGEGT. This CDR3 has 15 residues. The CDR3 region is CASSYSKQGKDTQYF. CDR3 nucleotide sequence: TGTGCCAGCAGTTACTCGAAACAGGGGAAAGATACGCAGTATTTT.

This chain connects TRBV11-3 to TRBJ1-1; no firm D call. The germline CDR1 and CDR2 sequences are SGHNT and YENEEA. Deletions cut 0 bases from V and 6 bases from J, with 14 bases between. CDR3 length: 15 amino acids. Written as DNA, the CDR3 is TGTGCCAGCAGCTTAGATGTAGCCCGTGACCCTGAAGCTTTCTTT. Translating it yields CASSLDVARDPEAFF.

The J gene is TRBJ2-3, the V gene TRBV12-3 or TRBV12-4, with 11 bases aligning to TRBD2. Unmatched junction bases numbered 6, after V lost 1 base and J lost 3 bases. This CDR3 is 17 amino acids long. CDR3 coding DNA: TGTGCCAGCAGTTTAGGGCTAGCGGGAGGAAGGACAGATACGCAGTATTTT. Translation: CASSLGLAGGRTDTQYF.

The chain uses TRBV14 and TRBJ1-1; D not resolved. The CDR3 covers 14 residues. CDR1 is SGHDN and CDR2 is FVKESK in the germline V gene. The germline V and J ends were trimmed by 3 bases and 1 base, with 9 bases remaining between them. CDR3 in DNA: TGTGCCAGCAGCCAGTGGGCGGGGAACACTGAAGCTTTCTTT. This sequence encodes CASSQWAGNTEAFF.

The J gene is TRBJ1-6, the V gene TRBV10-3, with D tentatively TRBD1 (5 bases). This CDR3 is built from 14 residues. Germline CDR1 is ENHRY and CDR2 is SYGVKD. Trimming pared 2 bases from V and 7 bases from J, leaving 9 bases between. Here the CDR3 DNA reads TGTGCCATCAGTGAGGCAGGGAGGAATTCACCCCTCCACTTT. It encodes CAISEAGRNSPLHF.

The chain uses TRBV27 and TRBJ2-7; maybe TRBD1 (5 bases). Germline CDR1 is MNHEY and CDR2 is SMNVEV (reference sequence). Trimming left V 6 bases short and J 2 bases short, with 20 bases between. The length of the CDR3 is 16 residues. The CDR3 nucleotides read TGTGCCAGCAGCTCTTTGGGGCCTCGGACGACCTACGAGCAGTACTTC. This gives the protein CASSSLGPRTTYEQYF.

The V and J genes are TRBV7-9 and TRBJ2-7, with 11 bases aligning to TRBD2. With 4 bases clipped from V and 5 bases from J, the junction kept 7 bases outside the gene matches. The CDR3 spans 15 residues. CDR1 is SEHNR and CDR2 is FQNEAQ in the germline V gene (reference sequence). The CDR3 DNA reads TGTGCCAGCAGCTCCTTAGCGGGAGGGCCTCACGAGCAGTACTTC. Residues: CASSSLAGGPHEQYF. Using reference TRBV7-9 and TRBJ2-7 for the parts outside the CDR3, the full variable domain is DTGVSQNPRHKITKRGQNVTFRCDPISEHNRLYWYRQTLGQGPEFLTYFQNEAQLEKSRLLSDRFSAERPKGSFSTLEIQRTEQGDSAMYLCASSSLAGGPHEQYFGPGTRLTVT.

This clonotype was recorded a few times. The V and J genes are TRBV20-1 and TRBJ1-2; D call uncertain. From germline, CDR1 is DFQATT and CDR2 SNEGSKA (reference sequence). The CDR3 runs to 11 residues. As DNA, the CDR3 is TGCAGCGTGTTCGACAACTATGGCTACACCTTC. Translated: CSVFDNYGYTF.

This clonotype was seen repeatedly, ten times or more. The chain links TRBV20-1 to TRBJ1-2, with 9 bases identical to TRBD1. V lost 5 bases, J lost 6 bases, and 4 bases stayed unmatched. Germline loops: CDR1 DFQATT, CDR2 SNEGSKA (reference sequence). The CDR3 runs 12 residues. In DNA form, the CDR3 reads TGCAGTGCTGCCGGGACAGGGAATGGCTACACCTTC. It yields the protein CSAAGTGNGYTF.

This clonotype has a single count. The J gene is TRBJ1-1, the V gene TRBV3-1, with 7 bases matching TRBD1. Germline V lookup: CDR1 LGHDT, CDR2 YNNKEL (reference sequence). V trimming: 1 base; J trimming: 2 bases; junction bases outside the gene matches: 10. This CDR3 has 17 residues. CDR3 sequence: CASSQVGEGASNTEAFF. The CDR3 nucleotides are TGTGCCAGCAGCCAAGTGGGGGAGGGGGCCAGTAACACTGAAGCTTTCTTT.

At least ten counts were recorded for this clonotype. This sequence joins TRBV30 and TRBJ2-5; D gene uncertain. CDR3 length: 13 residues. Per the germline V gene, CDR1 is GTSNPN and CDR2 is SVGIG (reference sequence). Trimming pared 5 bases from V and 5 bases from J, leaving 15 bases between. CDR3 in amino acids: CAWSHLAGETQYF. CDR3 nucleotide sequence: TGTGCCTGGTCTCATCTGGCTGGGGAGACCCAGTACTTC.

This clonotype was seen ten or more times. The V call is TRBV20-1, the J call TRBJ2-7; 12 bases are shared with TRBD2. The trim removed 3 bases at V and 4 bases at J, leaving 4 bases unmatched. The V gene's germline CDR1 is DFQATT and CDR2 SNEGSKA (reference sequence). The length of the CDR3 is 14 residues. As DNA, the CDR3 is TGCAGTGCTAGCGCTACTAGCGGGAGGTACGAGCAGTACTTC. Its protein is CSASATSGRYEQYF.

A few counts support this clonotype. The chain recombines TRBV7-2 with TRBJ1-4, with D possibly TRBD1 on 6 matching bases. Deletions cut 4 bases from V and 0 bases from J, with 12 bases between. This CDR3 is 16 amino acids long. The germline V gene has CDR1 SGHTA and CDR2 FQGNSA. CDR3 loop: CASSYTGYSTNEKLFF. The CDR3 nucleotides read TGTGCCAGCAGCTACACAGGGTATTCAACTAATGAAAAACTGTTTTTT.

This clonotype was picked up many times. This sequence joins TRBV20-1 and TRBJ2-5; tentatively, D is TRBD2 (5 bases). Trimming removed 6 bases at V and 5 bases at J, with 16 bases between. The CDR3 contains 13 residues. CDR1 and CDR2 (germline): DFQATT, SNEGSKA (reference sequence). The CDR3 spells CSAAVNLAETQYF. CDR3 DNA: TGCAGTGCAGCGGTCAATCTCGCGGAGACCCAGTACTTC.

This chain uses TRBV28 with TRBJ2-1, with D uncertain. V lost 3 bases, J lost 0 bases, and 9 bases lay in between. Germline V gene data show CDR1 as MDHEN and CDR2 as SYDVKM. CDR3 length: 15 amino acids. The CDR3 protein is CASSFGGNSYNEQFF. The CDR3 DNA follows: TGTGCCAGCAGTTTTGGCGGTAACTCCTACAATGAGCAGTTCTTC.

The chain uses TRBV12-3 or TRBV12-4 and TRBJ2-7, with D perhaps matching TRBD1 or TRBD2 (5 bases each). The V end lost 4 bases, the J end lost 6 bases, and 13 bases lay between the germline ends. This CDR3 has 13 residues. The CDR3 region has the DNA TGTGCCAGCAGTTGGGGGTTTGGAAGCGAGCAGTACTTC. Translating it yields CASSWGFGSEQYF.